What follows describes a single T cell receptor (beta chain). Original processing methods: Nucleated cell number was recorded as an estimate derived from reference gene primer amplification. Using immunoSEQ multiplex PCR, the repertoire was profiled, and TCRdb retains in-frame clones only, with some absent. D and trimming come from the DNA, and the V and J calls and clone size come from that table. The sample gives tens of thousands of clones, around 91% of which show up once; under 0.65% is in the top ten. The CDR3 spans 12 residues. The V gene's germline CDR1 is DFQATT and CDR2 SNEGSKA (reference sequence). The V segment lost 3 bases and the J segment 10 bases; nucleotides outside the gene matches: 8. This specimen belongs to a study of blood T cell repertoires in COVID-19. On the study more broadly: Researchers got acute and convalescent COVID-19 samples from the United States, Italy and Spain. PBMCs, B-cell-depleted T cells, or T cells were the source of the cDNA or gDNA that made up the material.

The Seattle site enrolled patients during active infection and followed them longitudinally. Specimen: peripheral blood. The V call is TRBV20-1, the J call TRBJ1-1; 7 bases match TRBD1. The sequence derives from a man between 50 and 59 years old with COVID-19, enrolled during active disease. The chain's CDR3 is CSASKEGASAFF. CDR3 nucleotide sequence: TGCAGTGCTAGTAAGGAGGGGGCGTCAGCTTTCTTT.